Included here is one TCR beta chain sequence, with context. The data stem from a study of T cell changes during pregnancy in multiple sclerosis. Data came from immunoSEQ multiplex PCR; TCRdb stores just in-frame clones and leaves some out. The data hold under 50,000 clones, with over 75% observed a single time. The TCR was taken from a female donor with multiple sclerosis, enrolled in a pregnancy study. The starting material was CD8+ T cells from peripheral blood mononuclear cells, obtained in the first trimester of pregnancy.

The CDR3 loop is CASSRMEIAYGYTF. The CDR3 coding sequence is TGTGCCAGCAGCCGGATGGAGATCGCCTATGGCTACACCTTC. The chain has TRBV5-4 and TRBJ1-2; D is ambiguous. There are 14 residues in the CDR3. Germline CDR1 and CDR2: SGHNT and YYREEE (reference sequence). Deletions cut 4 bases from V and 4 bases from J, with 14 bases between.